This TCR beta chain is drawn from a study of blood T cell repertoires in COVID-19. Study background: The analysed material was cDNA or gDNA that came from T cells, B-cell-depleted T cells, or PBMCs.

This study enrolled people aged 18 to 89 from around 26 US geographic areas. Cohort 3 donors were reported recovered after two negative PCRs, clearance, or symptom resolution. In the original processing: The authors estimated nucleated cell counts from reference gene primer amplification. Profiling relied on immunoSEQ multiplex PCR, and the TCRdb table lists in-frame clones only, not all of them. The DNA was the basis for D and trimming; V, J and clone size are from that table. Of 150,000 to 200,000 clones listed, roughly 85% are singletons. The V gene's germline CDR1 is SNHLY and CDR2 FYNNEI. V lost 2 bases and J lost 1, with 11 bases in between. The CDR3 covers 16 residues.

This sequence was found in a woman under 30 who had recovered from COVID-19. Material for sequencing was PBMCs or T cells enriched from blood (not recorded which). The chain combines TRBV2 with TRBJ2-2; TRBD2 might be the D (5 bases). CDR3 in DNA: TGTGCCAGCAGTGAACTCGGGGTCCAGAACACCGGGGAGCTGTTTTTT. Translation: CASSELGVQNTGELFF.